What follows is one T cell receptor beta chain and its context. This clone was recorded once. Its cognate antigen has yet to be identified. Base qualities are not provided; no much larger clone lies one nucleotide away. The sample originates from a study of blood T cell repertoires in COVID-19 (dated by TCRdb to 2018 to 2020). Context from the whole study: Samples from collaborators originated in the United States, Italy and Spain and spanned both the acute and convalescent phases of COVID-19. The material from the prospective study consisted of cDNA or gDNA derived from T cells, B-cell-depleted T cells, or PBMCs. The dataset comprised deeply sampled blood TCRbeta repertoires from subjects exposed to, actively infected with, or recovered from COVID-19. The repertoires were released in a freely available public database intended as a resource for research on the immune response to SARS-CoV-2. The samples were drawn from the first 160 participants of the ongoing ImmuneRACE study and from 1,254 subjects provided by 6 global collaborators. The sample metadata nearly always contained a de-identified subject ID, COVID-19 status, age in years and sex. Where HLA class I and class II types were available, the types were taken from metadata supplied by the sample provider, not from assay-based typing.

Overall study results and their limits: Clinical and demographic metadata were provided uncurated, with the amount varying by source and participant.

Whole blood was collected in K2EDTA tubes by collaborating institutions according to the institutions' own protocols. For TCRbeta analysis, collaborators shipped samples in one of three forms: frozen whole blood, isolated PBMCs, or DNA extracted from either of those sample types. The immunoSEQ Assay, a bias-controlled multiplex PCR, was used to amplify TCRbeta CDR3 regions from genomic DNA. On the study's bioinformatics: Nucleated cell counts per sample were estimated from amplification of reference gene primers within the assay. Sequence reads were collapsed and filtered to measure the absolute abundance of every unique TCRbeta CDR3 rearrangement. For each sample, productive Simpson clonality was calculated as the square root of Simpson's diversity index across productive rearrangements. TCRdb took this table from immuneACCESS and kept in-frame rearrangements with V and J called. Such tables lack part of the clones; where checked against another copy, unresolved V genes explain under half of the gap, and the rest is unexplained. The DNA was the basis for D and trimming; V, J and clone size are from that table. Recorded for this sample are about 64,000 clones; approximately 79% of them occurred a single time. The ten largest clones add up to roughly 10% of the sample.

The material sequenced was peripheral blood. This TCR was recovered from a human donor in a cohort sampled during active COVID-19.

The CDR3: CASSLLAVEQFF. At the DNA level, the sequence is TGTGCCAGCAGCCTCCTGGCAGTTGAGCAGTTCTTC. The V and J segments used are TRBV7-2 and TRBJ2-1, with the D gene call left open. According to the germline V gene, CDR1 reads SGHTA and CDR2 reads FQGNSA. The CDR3 holds 12 amino acids from the cysteine to the phenylalanine. The DNA shown is the 36-base CDR3, in frame from base 1. The V and J ends are trimmed by 5 bases and 9 bases, leaving 11 bases between them.